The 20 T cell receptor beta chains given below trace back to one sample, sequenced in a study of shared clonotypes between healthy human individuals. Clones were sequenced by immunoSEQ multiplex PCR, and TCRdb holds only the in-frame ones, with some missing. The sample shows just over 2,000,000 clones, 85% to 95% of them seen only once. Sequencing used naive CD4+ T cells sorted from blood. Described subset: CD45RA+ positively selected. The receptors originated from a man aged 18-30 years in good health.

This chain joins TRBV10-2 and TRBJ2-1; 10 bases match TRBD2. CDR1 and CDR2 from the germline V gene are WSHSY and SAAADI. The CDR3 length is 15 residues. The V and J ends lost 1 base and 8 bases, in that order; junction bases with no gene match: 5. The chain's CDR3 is CASSEWASGGDEQFF. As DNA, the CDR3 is TGCGCCAGCAGTGAGTGGGCTAGCGGGGGCGATGAGCAGTTCTTC.

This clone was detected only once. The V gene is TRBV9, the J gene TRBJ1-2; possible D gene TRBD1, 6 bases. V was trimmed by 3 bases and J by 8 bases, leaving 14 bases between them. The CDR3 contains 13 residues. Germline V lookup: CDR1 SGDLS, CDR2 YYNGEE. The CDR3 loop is CASSEGPRGGYTF. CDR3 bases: TGTGCCAGCAGCGAGGGCCCTAGGGGGGGCTACACCTTC.

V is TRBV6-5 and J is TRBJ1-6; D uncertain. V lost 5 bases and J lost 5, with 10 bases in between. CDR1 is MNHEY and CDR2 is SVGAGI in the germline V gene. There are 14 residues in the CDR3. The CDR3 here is CASSRRPDNSPLHF. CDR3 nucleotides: TGTGCCAGCAGTCGACGGCCGGATAATTCACCCCTCCACTTT.

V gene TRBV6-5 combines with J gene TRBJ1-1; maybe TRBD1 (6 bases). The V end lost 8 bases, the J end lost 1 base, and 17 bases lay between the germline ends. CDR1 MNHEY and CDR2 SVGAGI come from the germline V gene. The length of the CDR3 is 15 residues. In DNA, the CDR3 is TGTGCCAGCCGCCCTTGGGGGGGCCAGAACACTGAAGCTTTCTTT. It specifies CASRPWGGQNTEAFF.

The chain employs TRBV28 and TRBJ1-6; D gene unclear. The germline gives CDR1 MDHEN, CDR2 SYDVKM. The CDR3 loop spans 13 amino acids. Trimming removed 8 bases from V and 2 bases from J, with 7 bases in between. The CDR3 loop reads CASRLPYNSPLHF. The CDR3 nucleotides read TGTGCCAGCCGACTGCCCTATAATTCACCCCTCCACTTT.

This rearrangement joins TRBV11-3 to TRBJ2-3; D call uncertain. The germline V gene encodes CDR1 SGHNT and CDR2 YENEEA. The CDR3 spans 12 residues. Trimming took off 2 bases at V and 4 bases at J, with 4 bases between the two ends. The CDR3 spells CASSLHSDTQYF. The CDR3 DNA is TGTGCCAGCAGCTTACACTCAGATACGCAGTATTTT.

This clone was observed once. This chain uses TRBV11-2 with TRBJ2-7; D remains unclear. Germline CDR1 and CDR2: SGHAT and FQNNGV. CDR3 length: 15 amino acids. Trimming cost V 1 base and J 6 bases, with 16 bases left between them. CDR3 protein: CASSLAGPGVSEQYF. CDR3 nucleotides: TGTGCCAGCAGCTTAGCGGGCCCCGGTGTCTCCGAGCAGTACTTC.

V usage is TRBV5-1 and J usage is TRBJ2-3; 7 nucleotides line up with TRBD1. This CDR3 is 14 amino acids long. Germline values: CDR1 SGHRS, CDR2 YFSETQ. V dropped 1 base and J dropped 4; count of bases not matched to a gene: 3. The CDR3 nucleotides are TGCGCCAGCAGCTTGCACAGGGGCCCAGATACGCAGTATTTT. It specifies CASSLHRGPDTQYF.

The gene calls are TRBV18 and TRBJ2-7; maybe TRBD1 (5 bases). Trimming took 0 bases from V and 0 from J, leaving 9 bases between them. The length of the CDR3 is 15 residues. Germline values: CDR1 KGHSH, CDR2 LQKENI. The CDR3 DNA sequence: TGTGCCAGCTCACCACCCGACAGTAGCTCCTACGAGCAGTACTTC. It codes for CASSPPDSSSYEQYF.

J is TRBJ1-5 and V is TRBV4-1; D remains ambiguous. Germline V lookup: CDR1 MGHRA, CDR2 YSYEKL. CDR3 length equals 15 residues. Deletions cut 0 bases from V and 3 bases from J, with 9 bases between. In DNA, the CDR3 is TGCGCCAGCAGCCAAGAGGTAGACATCAATCAGCCCCAGCATTTT. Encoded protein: CASSQEVDINQPQHF.

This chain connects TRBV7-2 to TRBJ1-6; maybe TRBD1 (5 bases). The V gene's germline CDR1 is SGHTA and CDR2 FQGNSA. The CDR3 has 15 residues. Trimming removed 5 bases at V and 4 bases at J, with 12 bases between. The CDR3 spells CASSAQGLYNSPLHF. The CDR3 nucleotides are TGTGCCAGCAGCGCCCAGGGATTGTATAATTCACCCCTCCACTTT.

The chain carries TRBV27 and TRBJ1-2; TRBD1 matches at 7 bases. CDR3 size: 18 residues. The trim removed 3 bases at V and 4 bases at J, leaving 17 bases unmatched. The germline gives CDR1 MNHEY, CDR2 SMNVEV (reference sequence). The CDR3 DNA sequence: TGTGCCAGCAGTTTCGCGGGTGGAACAGGGGCTTTTGGCTATGGCTACACCTTC. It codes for CASSFAGGTGAFGYGYTF.

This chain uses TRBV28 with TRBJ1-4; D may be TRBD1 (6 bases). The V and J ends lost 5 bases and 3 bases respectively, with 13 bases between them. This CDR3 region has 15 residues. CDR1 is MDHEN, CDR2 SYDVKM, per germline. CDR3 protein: CASSLSGAANEKLFF. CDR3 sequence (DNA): TGTGCCAGCAGTCTGTCAGGGGCGGCTAATGAAAAACTGTTTTTT.

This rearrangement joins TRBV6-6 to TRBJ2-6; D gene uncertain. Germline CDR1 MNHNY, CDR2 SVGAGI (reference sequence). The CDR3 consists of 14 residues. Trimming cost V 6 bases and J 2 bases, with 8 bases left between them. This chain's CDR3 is CASSLPPGANVLTF. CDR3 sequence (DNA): TGTGCCAGCAGCCTACCCCCTGGGGCCAACGTCCTGACTTTC.

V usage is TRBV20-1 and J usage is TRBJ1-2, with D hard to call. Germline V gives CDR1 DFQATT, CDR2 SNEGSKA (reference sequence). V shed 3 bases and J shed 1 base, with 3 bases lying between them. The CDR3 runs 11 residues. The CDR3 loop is CSASRNYGYTF. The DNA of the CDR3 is TGCAGTGCTAGTCGTAACTATGGCTACACCTTC.

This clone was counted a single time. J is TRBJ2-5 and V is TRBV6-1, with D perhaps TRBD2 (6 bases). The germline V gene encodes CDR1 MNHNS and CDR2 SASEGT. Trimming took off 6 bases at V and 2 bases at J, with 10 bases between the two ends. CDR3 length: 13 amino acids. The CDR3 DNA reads TGTGCCAGCAGCACTAGCCCTCAAGAGACCCAGTACTTC. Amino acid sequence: CASSTSPQETQYF.

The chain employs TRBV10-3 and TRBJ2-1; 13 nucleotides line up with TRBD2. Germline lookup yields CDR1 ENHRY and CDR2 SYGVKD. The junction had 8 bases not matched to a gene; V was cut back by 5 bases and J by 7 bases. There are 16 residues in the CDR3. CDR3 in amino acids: CAISRLAGGIGNEQFF. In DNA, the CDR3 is TGTGCCATCAGTCGACTAGCGGGAGGAATCGGGAATGAGCAGTTCTTC.

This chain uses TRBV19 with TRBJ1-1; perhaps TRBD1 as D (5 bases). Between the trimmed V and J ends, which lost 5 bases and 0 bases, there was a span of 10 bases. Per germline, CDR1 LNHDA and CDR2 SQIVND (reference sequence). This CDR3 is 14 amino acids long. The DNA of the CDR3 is TGTGCCAGTAGTTCCAAGACAGTGAACACTGAAGCTTTCTTT. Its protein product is CASSSKTVNTEAFF.

CDR3 residues: CASSLTDRNYGYTF. CDR3 DNA: TGTGCCAGCAGCCTTACCGACAGAAACTATGGCTACACCTTC. This rearrangement joins TRBV6-1 to TRBJ1-2, with D perhaps TRBD1 (5 bases). Germline V gene data show CDR1 as MNHNS and CDR2 as SASEGT. The V gene lost 6 bases and the J gene lost 2 bases, with 13 bases spanning the gap. This CDR3 region has 14 residues.

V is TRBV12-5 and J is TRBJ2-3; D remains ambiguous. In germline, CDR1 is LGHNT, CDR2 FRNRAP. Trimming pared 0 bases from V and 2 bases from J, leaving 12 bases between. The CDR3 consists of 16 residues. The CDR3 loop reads CASGLVIGPPTDTQYF. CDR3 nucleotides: TGTGCTAGTGGTTTGGTAATCGGACCGCCCACAGATACGCAGTATTTT.